A single sample gave rise to the 11 T cell receptor beta chains below, sequenced in a study of CD8+ T cells in alopecia areata. The treatment here: oral pan-JAK inhibitor, 5-10 mg twice daily. It was cDNA, reverse transcribed from extracted RNA, that served as the sequencing template. Data came from immunoSEQ multiplex PCR; TCRdb stores just in-frame clones and leaves some out. Among under 350,000 clones listed, roughly 50% were seen once. This specimen consisted of CD4+ T cells sorted from blood, obtained at week 24, from a patient treated with tofacitinib. The receptor source for this set is a human donor with alopecia areata.

The rearrangement uses TRBV30 and TRBJ2-2; D uncertain. Trimming shortened V by 4 bases and J by 5 bases, and 8 bases separated the two germline ends. CDR3 length equals 12 residues. The V gene's germline CDR1 is GTSNPN and CDR2 SVGIG (reference sequence). The CDR3 protein is CAWKLGTGELFF. As DNA, the CDR3 is TGTGCCTGGAAGCTTGGTACCGGGGAGCTGTTTTTT.

This clone was found a few times. The chain is built from TRBV28 and TRBJ1-4; 7 nucleotides agree with TRBD1. The J segment lost 7 bases and the V segment lost 6 bases, leaving 8 bases of the junction unmatched. Per the germline V gene, CDR1 is MDHEN and CDR2 is SYDVKM. This CDR3 region has 14 residues. In nucleotides, the CDR3 is TGTGCCAGCAGCCAAACAGGGGAGCGTGAAAAACTGTTTTTT. Residues: CASSQTGEREKLFF.

The chain recombines TRBV25-1 with TRBJ2-1; perhaps TRBD1 as D (5 bases). The CDR3 sequence is 13 residues long. Germline V gives CDR1 MGHDK, CDR2 SYGVNS. The ends were cut back, 4 bases at V and 7 bases at J, with 11 bases in the middle. CDR3 DNA sequence: TGTGCCAGCAGTGGGAGACAGAGAAATGAGCAGTTCTTC. Residues: CASSGRQRNEQFF.

This clone qualifies as medium-sized (0.01 to 0.1%). This chain uses TRBV7-2 with TRBJ2-2; D uncertain. The CDR3 extends over 15 amino acids. The germline V gene encodes CDR1 SGHTA and CDR2 FQGNSA. V lost 2 bases and J lost 4, with 11 bases in between. Here the CDR3 reads CASSLRRSSTGELFF. In DNA form, the CDR3 reads TGTGCCAGCAGCTTACGCAGGTCCAGCACCGGGGAGCTGTTTTTT.

V is TRBV5-4 and J is TRBJ2-7; 10 bases agree with TRBD1. This CDR3 is 15 amino acids long. Germline trimming cut 4 bases from V and 0 bases from J; bases unmatched to any gene: 4. Looked up from germline, CDR1 is SGHNT and CDR2 is YYREEE (reference sequence). CDR3 in amino acids: CASSKWTGGSYEQYF. CDR3 DNA: TGTGCCAGCAGCAAATGGACAGGGGGCTCCTACGAGCAGTACTTC.

The chain has TRBV7-9 and TRBJ1-6; 10 bases are a match to TRBD1. With V trimmed by 5 bases and J by 9 bases, 7 bases remained unmatched. This CDR3 is 15 amino acids long. The germline CDR1 and CDR2 sequences are SEHNR and FQNEAQ (reference sequence). As DNA, the CDR3 is TGTGCCAGCAGCCCCCCGACAGGGGGCGGTTCACCCCTCCACTTT. Its translation: CASSPPTGGGSPLHF.

The genes are TRBV5-4 and TRBJ2-3, with 7 bases matching TRBD2. CDR3 length equals 15 residues. CDR1 is SGHNT, CDR2 YYREEE, per germline (reference sequence). The V gene end was trimmed by 3 bases and the J gene end by 0 bases; junction bases not matched to a gene: 4. The CDR3: CASSSRGGSTDTQYF. Written as DNA, the CDR3 is TGTGCCAGCAGCTCCCGCGGGGGAAGCACAGATACGCAGTATTTT.

The gene calls are TRBV30 and TRBJ2-7; D gene uncertain. CDR1 GTSNPN and CDR2 SVGIG come from the germline V gene (reference sequence). V was trimmed by 1 base and J by 5 bases, leaving 6 bases between them. The CDR3 consists of 11 residues. CDR3 sequence (DNA): TGTGCCTGGAGTGAAGGCAACGAGCAGTACTTC. It specifies CAWSEGNEQYF.

The chain has TRBV2 and TRBJ2-1; D gene ambiguous. Germline V gene lookup returns CDR1 SNHLY and CDR2 FYNNEI. This CDR3 has 13 residues. The V end was cut by 6 bases, the J end by 8 bases, with 14 bases between. CDR3 bases: TGTGCCAGCAGGCCTCCTATTAGGTATGAGCAGTTCTTC. It encodes CASRPPIRYEQFF. Full variable domain (outside the CDR3, taken from reference TRBV2 and TRBJ2-1): EPEVTQTPSHQVTQMGQEVILRCVPISNHLYFYWYRQILGQKVEFLVSFYNNEISEKSEIFDDQFSVERPDGSNFTLKIRSTKLEDSAMYFCASRPPIRYEQFFGPGTRLTVL.

The chain employs TRBV18 and TRBJ2-7, with 11 bases aligning to TRBD1. Unmatched junction bases numbered 8, after V lost 6 bases and J lost 4 bases. This CDR3 contains 15 residues. Germline V gene sequence: CDR1 KGHSH, CDR2 LQKENI. The CDR3 sequence is CASSPHGQGAYEQYF. CDR3 DNA: TGTGCCAGCTCCCCTCACGGACAGGGGGCGTACGAGCAGTACTTC. The variable domain in full, with the rest retrieved from reference TRBV18 and TRBJ2-7, is NAGVMQNPRHLVRRRGQEARLRCSPMKGHSHVYWYRQLPEEGLKFMVYLQKENIIDESGMPKERFSAEFPKEGPSILRIQQVVRGDSAAYFCASSPHGQGAYEQYFGPGTRLTVT.

The chain links TRBV11-2 to TRBJ1-1; D is uncertain. Trimming removed 2 bases at V and 3 bases at J, with 16 bases between. Per germline, CDR1 SGHAT and CDR2 FQNNGV. This CDR3 contains 16 residues. The chain's CDR3 is CASSLLRWSGDTEAFF. The CDR3 coding sequence is TGTGCCAGCAGCTTACTACGCTGGTCCGGAGACACTGAAGCTTTCTTT.